Each of the 9 T cell receptor beta chains below was sequenced from the same sample in a study of cytomegalovirus exposure and HLA in healthy donors. The PCR had 60 Vbeta and 13 Jbeta primers. Repertoires were generated with immunoSEQ multiplex PCR, while TCRdb's copy carries only in-frame clones and drops some. The table shows some 110,000 clones, with 70% to 80% occurring only once. Sequenced input: PBMCs. These receptors were collected from a man aged 55 to 70 in good health and CMV-seronegative.

The chain joins TRBV2 to TRBJ2-7; perhaps TRBD1 as D (6 bases). The length of the CDR3 is 15 residues. V lost 8 bases and J 1 base, leaving 18 bases between the germline ends. Germline V gives CDR1 SNHLY, CDR2 FYNNEI. The CDR3: CASASMGHNSYEQYV. CDR3 sequence (DNA): TGTGCCAGCGCATCAATGGGACATAATTCCTACGAGCAGTACGTC.

The chain combines TRBV5-1 with TRBJ2-3, with TRBD1 as a possible D gene (6 bases). V lost 3 bases to trimming and J lost 2 bases, with 19 bases between them. This CDR3 region has 17 residues. CDR1 is SGHRS, CDR2 YFSETQ, per germline. The CDR3 DNA sequence: TGCGCCAGCAGCTCCCGGGACAAAATTCTCCTCACAGATACGCAGTATTTT. Amino acid sequence: CASSSRDKILLTDTQYF.

J is TRBJ1-2 and V is TRBV5-6; the match to TRBD1 covers 10 bases. Looked up from germline, CDR1 is SGHDT and CDR2 is YYEEEE. The CDR3 runs to 12 residues. After removal of 8 bases from V and 7 bases from J, the junction contained 5 bases not matched to a gene. The DNA of the CDR3 is TGTGCCAGTAGACAGGGGGCAACTGGCTACACCTTC. It yields the protein CASRQGATGYTF. The complete variable domain, with remaining parts taken from reference TRBV5-6 and TRBJ1-2, reads DAGVTQSPTHLIKTRGQQVTLRCSPKSGHDTVSWYQQALGQGPQFIFQYYEEEERQRGNFPDRFSGHQFPNYSSELNVNALLLGDSALYLCASRQGATGYTFGSGTRLTVV.

The rearrangement links TRBV7-2 to TRBJ2-1; D not resolved. From germline, CDR1 is SGHTA and CDR2 FQGNSA. The CDR3 totals 15 residues. Trimming took off 2 bases at V and 8 bases at J, with 16 bases between the two ends. The chain's CDR3 is CASSLRYSGSHEQFF. The CDR3 DNA follows: TGTGCCAGCAGCTTACGGTATTCGGGTAGCCATGAGCAGTTCTTC.

This clone was seen just once. The chain employs TRBV9 and TRBJ2-7; the match to TRBD2 covers 7 bases. The germline V gene has CDR1 SGDLS and CDR2 YYNGEE. The CDR3 has 15 amino acids. V lost 0 bases and J lost 4; bases outside the gene matches: 7. DNA for the CDR3: TGTGCCAGCAGCGTAGGTGGGGGGGAAGGTTACGAGCAGTACTTC. This sequence encodes CASSVGGGEGYEQYF.

This clone was counted a few times. This chain connects TRBV7-8 to TRBJ1-4, with D possibly being TRBD1 (5 bases). The CDR3 loop spans 17 amino acids. Germline V gene sequence: CDR1 SGHVS, CDR2 FQNEAQ. V was shortened by 3 bases and J by 5 bases, with 19 bases between the two germline ends. In nucleotides, the CDR3 is TGTGCCAGCAGCTTCCCAGGGATATTCCTGACCAATGAAAAACTGTTTTTT. Encoded protein: CASSFPGIFLTNEKLFF.

The rearrangement links TRBV4-1 to TRBJ1-2; weak D call: TRBD1 (5 bases). V was trimmed by 1 base and J by 4 bases, leaving 13 bases between them. Germline CDR1 reads MGHRA; CDR2 reads YSYEKL. The CDR3 sequence is 15 residues long. The chain's CDR3 is CASSQAATAVYGYTF. CDR3 nucleotides: TGCGCCAGCAGCCAAGCGGCGACAGCCGTCTATGGCTACACCTTC.

The chain employs TRBV9 and TRBJ2-3, with TRBD2 matching over 7 bases. Germline CDR1 SGDLS, CDR2 YYNGEE. Germline trimming cut 5 bases from V and 0 bases from J; bases unmatched to any gene: 0. CDR3 length equals 13 residues. CDR3 residues: CASRGGSTDTQYF. In DNA form, the CDR3 reads TGTGCCAGCAGGGGGGGGAGCACAGATACGCAGTATTTT.

This clone has a single count. The CDR3 sequence: CASSLGPINSPLHF. The CDR3 coding sequence is TGTGCCAGCAGTTTAGGGCCCATTAATTCACCCCTCCACTTT. The chain is built from TRBV28 and TRBJ1-6; unclear D gene. Between the trimmed V and J ends, which lost 2 bases and 6 bases, there was a span of 8 bases. The V gene's germline CDR1 is MDHEN and CDR2 SYDVKM. This CDR3 is built from 14 residues. The full variable domain, completed using reference TRBV28 and TRBJ1-6, is DVKVTQSSRYLVKRTGEKVFLECVQDMDHENMFWYRQDPGLGLRLIYFSYDVKMKEKGDIPEGYSVSREKKERFSLILESASTNQTSMYLCASSLGPINSPLHFGNGTRLTVT.